The 7 T cell receptor beta chains below all came from one sample that was sequenced in a study of brain metastases from non-small cell lung cancer. The repertoire was sequenced with immunoSEQ multiplex PCR; TCRdb's copy has only in-frame clones and lacks some. The data show over a thousand clones, 70% to 90% seen once. The sample comprised tumor-adjacent normal tissue. The receptors here all came from a donor aged 40 or over with non-small cell lung cancer.

The chain links TRBV5-6 to TRBJ1-1; D call uncertain. V was cut by 7 bases and J by 6 bases, with 7 bases left in between. CDR1 and CDR2 (germline): SGHDT, YYEEEE. This CDR3 is 10 amino acids long. For the CDR3, the DNA is TGTGCCAGCGGGAGGGCTGAAGCTTTCTTT. Amino acid sequence: CASGRAEAFF.

CDR3 sequence reads: CASSSGEGSSSYNEQFF. The CDR3 DNA follows: TGTGCCAGCAGTTCGGGGGAGGGGTCTAGCTCCTACAATGAGCAGTTCTTC. J is TRBJ2-1 and V is TRBV7-9; TRBD2 matches 7 bases. Looked up from germline, CDR1 is SEHNR and CDR2 is FQNEAQ (reference sequence). This CDR3 contains 17 residues. V lost 6 bases and J lost 0; bases outside the gene matches: 11.

The genes are TRBV5-1 and TRBJ2-3; D possibly corresponds to TRBD2 (7 bases). Trimming removed 4 bases at V and 7 bases at J, with 19 bases between. The CDR3 runs 15 residues. Germline V gene lookup returns CDR1 SGHRS and CDR2 YFSETQ. CDR3 amino acids: CASSPGGGALNTQYF. The CDR3 DNA reads as TGCGCCAGCAGCCCCGGAGGGGGGGCTCTTAATACGCAGTATTTT. The entire variable domain, with the rest obtained from reference TRBV5-1 and TRBJ2-3, is as follows: KAGVTQTPRYLIKTRGQQVTLSCSPISGHRSVSWYQQTPGQGLQFLFEYFSETQRNKGNFPGRFSGRQFSNSRSEMNVSTLELGDSALYLCASSPGGGALNTQYFGPGTRLTVL.

DNA of the CDR3: TGCGCCAGCAGCAAGTGGGGCTACACCTTC. Its translation: CASSKWGYTF. The chain has TRBV10-1 and TRBJ1-2; no firm D call. Germline CDR1 WNHNN, CDR2 SYGVQD (reference sequence). Trimming pared 6 bases from V and 8 bases from J, leaving 7 bases between. The CDR3 covers 10 residues.

This chain links TRBV2 with TRBJ2-1; TRBD2 aligns across 11 bases. Germline V CDR1 and CDR2: SNHLY, FYNNEI. This CDR3 comprises 19 residues. V dropped 4 bases and J dropped 0; count of bases not matched to a gene: 11. The CDR3 DNA is TGTGCCAGCAGTGGGAGAGAGACTAGCGGGACGAGCTCCTACAATGAGCAGTTCTTC. Its translation: CASSGRETSGTSSYNEQFF.

The rearrangement joins TRBV6-5 to TRBJ1-1, with 7 nucleotides matching TRBD1. The J segment lost 0 bases and the V segment lost 4 bases, leaving 2 bases of the junction unmatched. CDR1 and CDR2 (germline): MNHEY, SVGAGI. CDR3 length: 14 residues. The CDR3 DNA follows: TGTGCCAGCAGTTTCGGACAGGTGAACACTGAAGCTTTCTTT. This encodes CASSFGQVNTEAFF.

This clone has a handful of counts. The gene calls are TRBV6-2 or TRBV6-3 and TRBJ1-5, with a possible D match to TRBD1 (5 bases). There are 14 residues in the CDR3. The V gene's germline CDR1 is MNHEY and CDR2 SVGEGT. V was shortened by 0 bases and J by 7 bases, with 10 bases between the two germline ends. The CDR3 nucleotides are TGTGCCAGCAGTTACTCGGGGGTTGGACAGCCCCAGCATTTT. Residues: CASSYSGVGQPQHF.